This TCR beta chain was profiled in a study of response to subunit inactivated influenza vaccine. TCRdb independently ran MiXCR on the RT-PCR reads; one entry per CDR3 protein. Of around 530,000 distinct CDR3 sequences listed, 12% are singletons. This clonotype was seen only a few times. No antigen is known for it. Study-wide results and limits: Authors suggested that a seasonal influenza vaccination recruits few new T cells each time.

CDR3 length: 16 amino acids. Germline-derived CDR1 and CDR2 are MDHEN and SYDVKM. Between the trimmed V and J ends, which lost 5 bases and 1 base, there was a span of 17 bases. The chain has TRBV28 and TRBJ1-2; D not resolved. Sample: PBMCs from blood, taken on the day of vaccination. This receptor was taken from a man aged 50-60 years who received an inactivated influenza vaccine. The CDR3 loop reads CASSLAYLSGNYGYTF. CDR3 sequence (DNA): TGTGCCAGCAGTCTAGCCTATCTTTCGGGTAACTATGGCTACACCTTC.